Listed below are T cell receptor beta chains from one sample, sequenced in a study of blood T cell repertoires in COVID-19. Produced via immunoSEQ multiplex PCR; TCRdb's table is partial and in-frame only. The sample records just over 250,000 clones, around nine tenths being singletons. The sequenced sample was peripheral blood. These receptors were taken from a man in his forties or fifties who had recovered from COVID-19. CDR3s include the opening cysteine and the closing phenylalanine or tryptophan. Each record gives: D gene, J gene, V gene, clone size, CDR3 protein, CDR3 DNA. The D gene is left open where the match is weak. Clone size is stated in some rows and not others, as once, few, many or a class when expanded.

TRBD1	TRBJ1-4	TRBV9	NA	CASSVEGQINEKLFF	TGTGCCAGCAGCGTAGAGGGACAGATAAATGAAAAACTGTTTTTT
TRBD2	TRBJ2-7	TRBV18	NA	CASSLASGTISYEQYF	TGTGCCAGCTCACTTGCTAGCGGGACGATCTCCTACGAGCAGTACTTC
NA	TRBJ1-1	TRBV11-2	NA	CASSLVRGMNTEAFF	TGTGCCAGCAGCTTAGTAAGGGGTATGAACACTGAAGCTTTCTTT
NA	TRBJ1-2	TRBV7-6	NA	CASSFVEGGYTF	TGTGCCAGCAGCTTTGTGGAGGGAGGCTACACCTTC
NA	TRBJ2-1	TRBV18	NA	CASSPRQGYSEQFF	TGTGCCAGCTCACCGAGGCAGGGGTACAGTGAGCAGTTCTTC
TRBD2	TRBJ2-7	TRBV6-1	once	CASSVLAGGPAHEQYF	TGTGCCAGCAGTGTCCTAGCGGGAGGGCCTGCCCACGAGCAGTACTTC
TRBD2	TRBJ2-1	TRBV20-1	NA	CSATGTSEQFF	TGCAGTGCTACCGGGACTAGCGAGCAGTTCTTC
NA	TRBJ2-1	TRBV5-4	NA	CASSSGPGPANEQFF	TGTGCCAGCAGCTCTGGGCCAGGGCCCGCGAATGAGCAGTTCTTC
NA	TRBJ1-2	TRBV11-2	NA	CASSLGIRSSYGYTF	TGTGCCAGCAGCTTAGGAATACGCAGTTCCTATGGCTACACCTTC
NA	TRBJ2-7	TRBV7-8	NA	CASSLGPAGALHEQYF	TGTGCCAGCAGCTTAGGGCCAGCAGGGGCGCTCCACGAGCAGTACTTC